These T cell receptor beta chains were read from a single sample in a study of cytomegalovirus exposure and HLA in healthy donors. Some clones are missing from TCRdb's copy, which holds only in-frame ones; the method was immunoSEQ multiplex PCR. The sample shows about 120,000 clones, about 81% of them seen only once. The specimen was PBMCs. The receptor source for this set is a man aged 35-49 years in good health and CMV-seronegative. Both conserved end residues are part of each CDR3. The D gene is left open where the match is weak. Some rows mark clone size as missing; the rest say once, few, many or name a class of expanded clone.

d_gene: .
len: 12
abundance: .
j_gene: TRBJ2-5
v_gene: TRBV6-8
CDR3aa: CASKTGVGTQYF
CDR3nt: TGTGCCAGCAAAACGGGGGTGGGGACCCAGTACTTC

d_gene: .
len: 13
abundance: .
j_gene: TRBJ1-2
v_gene: TRBV7-2
CDR3aa: CASSRTATYGYTF
CDR3nt: TGTGCCAGCAGCCGGACAGCAACCTATGGCTACACCTTC

d_gene: TRBD1
len: 15
abundance: .
j_gene: TRBJ1-1
v_gene: TRBV4-2
CDR3aa: CASSQDPSGQDRAFF
CDR3nt: TGTGCCAGCAGCCAAGATCCCTCGGGACAGGACCGAGCTTTCTTT

d_gene: .
len: 13
abundance: .
j_gene: TRBJ2-7
v_gene: TRBV7-9
CDR3aa: CASSHQNSPEQYF
CDR3nt: TGTGCCAGCAGCCACCAAAACTCCCCCGAGCAGTACTTC

d_gene: TRBD2
len: 17
abundance: .
j_gene: TRBJ2-1
v_gene: TRBV5-4
CDR3aa: CASSDGLAGGAYNEQFF
CDR3nt: TGTGCCAGCAGCGATGGACTAGCGGGAGGGGCCTACAATGAGCAGTTCTTC

d_gene: TRBD2
len: 14
abundance: .
j_gene: TRBJ2-1
v_gene: TRBV10-2
CDR3aa: CASSERLAGNEQFF
CDR3nt: TGCGCCAGCAGTGAACGGCTAGCGGGGAATGAGCAGTTCTTC

d_gene: .
len: 14
abundance: .
j_gene: TRBJ1-5
v_gene: TRBV4-3
CDR3aa: CASSQRVGNQPQHF
CDR3nt: TGCGCCAGCAGCCAGAGGGTCGGCAATCAGCCCCAGCATTTT

d_gene: TRBD2
len: 15
abundance: .
j_gene: TRBJ2-7
v_gene: TRBV28
CDR3aa: CASSLGTSGPYEQYF
CDR3nt: TGTGCCAGCAGTCTAGGGACTAGCGGACCCTACGAGCAGTACTTC

d_gene: TRBD1
len: 15
abundance: .
j_gene: TRBJ2-3
v_gene: TRBV27
CDR3aa: CASRKQGAHTDTQYF
CDR3nt: TGTGCCAGCAGAAAACAGGGGGCGCATACAGATACGCAGTATTTT

d_gene: .
len: 14
abundance: .
j_gene: TRBJ2-1
v_gene: TRBV5-8
CDR3aa: CASSFGTQHNEQFF
CDR3nt: TGTGCCAGCAGCTTTGGGACTCAGCACAATGAGCAGTTCTTC

d_gene: .
len: 12
abundance: .
j_gene: TRBJ1-4
v_gene: TRBV29-1
CDR3aa: CSAKAQGLKLFF
CDR3nt: TGCAGCGCCAAAGCCCAGGGGCTAAAACTGTTTTTT

d_gene: .
len: 11
abundance: .
j_gene: TRBJ1-2
v_gene: TRBV27
CDR3aa: CASAGGGGYTF
CDR3nt: TGTGCCAGCGCGGGGGGGGGAGGCTACACCTTC

d_gene: .
len: 14
abundance: .
j_gene: TRBJ2-1
v_gene: TRBV6-5
CDR3aa: CASSYGLSYNEQFF
CDR3nt: TGTGCCAGCAGTTACGGCCTCTCCTACAATGAGCAGTTCTTC

d_gene: TRBD2
len: 17
abundance: .
j_gene: TRBJ2-1
v_gene: TRBV4-3
CDR3aa: CASSHELAGGLYNEQFF
CDR3nt: TGCGCCAGCAGCCACGAACTAGCGGGGGGCCTATACAATGAGCAGTTCTTC

d_gene: .
len: 14
abundance: once
j_gene: TRBJ1-2
v_gene: TRBV6-5
CDR3aa: CASNRQGSNYGYTF
CDR3nt: TGTGCCAGCAATCGGCAGGGGAGTAACTATGGCTACACCTTC

d_gene: TRBD2
len: 15
abundance: .
j_gene: TRBJ2-5
v_gene: TRBV18
CDR3aa: CASSPQLAGGETQYF
CDR3nt: TGTGCCAGCTCACCACAGCTAGCGGGAGGGGAGACCCAGTACTTC

d_gene: TRBD1
len: 14
abundance: .
j_gene: TRBJ2-1
v_gene: TRBV19
CDR3aa: CASSPGQAYNEQFF
CDR3nt: TGTGCCAGTAGCCCCGGACAGGCCTACAATGAGCAGTTCTTC

d_gene: .
len: 14
abundance: .
j_gene: TRBJ2-1
v_gene: TRBV9
CDR3aa: CASSAKQLSGEQFF
CDR3nt: TGTGCCAGCAGCGCCAAACAACTTTCGGGGGAGCAGTTCTTC

d_gene: .
len: 15
abundance: once
j_gene: TRBJ1-1
v_gene: TRBV6-1
CDR3aa: CASSDGGRGLTEAFF
CDR3nt: TGTGCCAGCAGTGATGGGGGGAGAGGGCTCACTGAAGCTTTCTTT

d_gene: TRBD2
len: 14
abundance: .
j_gene: TRBJ2-7
v_gene: TRBV7-9
CDR3aa: CASSSAGAIYEQYF
CDR3nt: TGTGCCAGCAGTTCCGCGGGAGCGATCTACGAGCAGTACTTC

d_gene: TRBD1
len: 16
abundance: .
j_gene: TRBJ2-1
v_gene: TRBV4-1
CDR3aa: CASSQDSGQGQVEQFF
CDR3nt: TGCGCCAGCAGCCAAGATTCGGGACAGGGTCAGGTTGAGCAGTTCTTC

d_gene: TRBD1
len: 13
abundance: few
j_gene: TRBJ2-7
v_gene: TRBV6-6
CDR3aa: CASGPQGSGEQYF
CDR3nt: TGTGCCAGCGGCCCACAGGGGAGCGGCGAGCAGTACTTC